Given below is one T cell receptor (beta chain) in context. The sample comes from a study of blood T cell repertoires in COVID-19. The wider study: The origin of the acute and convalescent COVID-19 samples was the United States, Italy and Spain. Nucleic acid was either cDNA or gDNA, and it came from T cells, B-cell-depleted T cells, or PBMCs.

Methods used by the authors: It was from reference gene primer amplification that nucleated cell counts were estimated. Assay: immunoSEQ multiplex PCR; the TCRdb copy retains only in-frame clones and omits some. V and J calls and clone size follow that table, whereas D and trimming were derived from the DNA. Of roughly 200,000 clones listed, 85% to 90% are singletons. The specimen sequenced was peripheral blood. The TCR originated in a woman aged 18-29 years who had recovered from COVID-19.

The CDR3: CASSQVTGVSYGYTF. CDR3 sequence (DNA): TGTGCCAGCAGCCAAGTTACAGGGGTGAGCTATGGCTACACCTTC. This chain joins TRBV4-2 and TRBJ1-2; 7 nucleotides match TRBD1. The CDR3 is 15 amino acids. Looked up from germline, CDR1 is LGHNA and CDR2 is YNFKEQ. With V trimmed by 1 base and J by 4 bases, 6 bases remained unmatched.